The rows below give T cell receptor beta chains drawn from one sample of a study of T cell responses to AZD1222 COVID-19 vaccine. Only in-frame clones appear in the TCRdb table, and some are missing; sequencing was by immunoSEQ multiplex PCR. In the table there are some 90,000 clones, approximately 89% of which are singletons. This specimen was peripheral blood, taken on day 0 of AZD1222 vaccination. These TCRs come from an adult in good health. Each CDR3 is given with its conserved first and last residue. The order of the fields is V gene, D gene, J gene, clone size, CDR3 DNA, CDR3 protein. A D gene is named only where the DNA matches it firmly. Clone size appears in some rows only: once, few, many, or a class for an expanded clone.

TRBV7-6,TRBD2,TRBJ2-5,.,TGTGCCAGCAGCTCCGGACACGGGAGGGGTCAAGAGACCCAGTACTTC,CASSSGHGRGQETQYF
TRBV19,.,TRBJ2-1,.,TGTGCCAGTAGTATACACCGTAATGAGCAGTTCTTC,CASSIHRNEQFF
TRBV19,.,TRBJ2-7,.,TGTGCCAGTAGTATAGATTCCGGGTTCAGCTACGAGCAGTACTTC,CASSIDSGFSYEQYF
TRBV2,TRBD1,TRBJ1-6,.,TGTGCCAGCAGGGACAGGGGGGATTCACCCCTCCACTTT,CASRDRGDSPLHF
TRBV30,TRBD2,TRBJ2-2,.,TGTGCCTGGGGGGAGGGGAACGGGGAGCTGTTTTTT,CAWGEGNGELFF
TRBV6-5,.,TRBJ2-7,.,TGTGCCAGCCGATTTGGTAGTAACTCCTACGAGCAGTACTTC,CASRFGSNSYEQYF
TRBV27,.,TRBJ1-5,.,TGTGCCAGCGGTTTGGGGGTCAAGGCCCAGCATTTT,CASGLGVKAQHF
TRBV15,TRBD2,TRBJ2-4,once,TGTGCCACCAGCCGCCGCCAGGTGGGGGGGATGTTGAACATTCAGTACTTC,CATSRRQVGGMLNIQYF
TRBV3-1/TRBV3-2,.,TRBJ2-7,.,TGTGCCAGCAGCCTTCGAGGAGGGCTGGAGCAGTACTTC,CASSLRGGLEQYF
TRBV5-4,TRBD1,TRBJ2-1,.,TGTGCCAGCAGCTTGGGGACAGGGGGCCCCTACAATGAGCAGTTCTTC,CASSLGTGGPYNEQFF
TRBV15,TRBD2,TRBJ2-7,.,TGTGCCACCAGCAGAGATTTCGGGGGGGAGCAGTACTTC,CATSRDFGGEQYF
TRBV15,TRBD2,TRBJ2-7,.,TGTGCCACCAGCAGAGTGTCTAGCGGATTTTCCTACGAGCAGTACTTC,CATSRVSSGFSYEQYF
TRBV15,.,TRBJ1-1,.,TGTGCCACCAGCAGTACGGGGACTGGGAACACTGAAGCTTTCTTT,CATSSTGTGNTEAFF
TRBV10-3,.,TRBJ2-6,.,TGTGCCATCAGTGAGCAGCTCTCTGGGGCCAACGTCCTGACTTTC,CAISEQLSGANVLTF
TRBV5-4,TRBD2,TRBJ2-5,.,TGTGCCAGCAGCCCGGGGGGGAACCAAGAGACCCAGTACTTC,CASSPGGNQETQYF
TRBV6-2/TRBV6-3,.,TRBJ2-1,once,TGTGCCAGCAGTTCCCTCCGCGAAGCTAGGAGCTCCTACAATGAGCAGTTCTTC,CASSSLREARSSYNEQFF
TRBV11-1,TRBD2,TRBJ2-1,.,TGTGCCAGCAGCCTAGCGGGAGGGCATGAGCAGTTCTTC,CASSLAGGHEQFF
TRBV6-1,TRBD2,TRBJ2-7,.,TGTGCCAGCAGTGAAGCTATAGCGGGAGGCTACGAGCAGTACTTC,CASSEAIAGGYEQYF
TRBV5-1,.,TRBJ2-5,.,TGCGCCAGCAGCTTCGGGACCCGGGAGGAGACCCAGTACTTC,CASSFGTREETQYF
TRBV19,.,TRBJ2-7,.,TGTGCCAGTAGTATAGGGATCCAGGGACACTACGAGCAGTACTTC,CASSIGIQGHYEQYF
TRBV5-5,.,TRBJ2-7,.,TGTGCCAGCAGCAACCCCGGGTCCACGGTCCACGAGCAGTACTTC,CASSNPGSTVHEQYF
TRBV4-2,.,TRBJ1-2,.,TGTGCCAGCAGCCCCACGGGGGCCTCCTATGGCTACACCTTC,CASSPTGASYGYTF
TRBV1,.,TRBJ2-7,.,TGCACCAGCAGCCTCGAGCGGGAAGGCGAGCAGTACTTC,CTSSLEREGEQYF
TRBV4-2,TRBD2,TRBJ2-7,.,TGTGCCAGCAGCCAAGTAGCTAGCGGGGCCCCCTACGAGCAGTACTTC,CASSQVASGAPYEQYF
TRBV6-5,.,TRBJ1-6,.,TGTGCCAGCAGTTACCATGGAGGGCCACCCCTCCACTTT,CASSYHGGPPLHF
TRBV7-6,TRBD2,TRBJ2-2,.,TGTGCCAGCAGCCCGATAGCGGGAGGGCCGTTCACCGGGGAGCTGTTTTTT,CASSPIAGGPFTGELFF
TRBV2,.,TRBJ2-1,.,TGTGCCAGCAGTGAATATAGCTCCTACAATGAGCAGTTCTTC,CASSEYSSYNEQFF
TRBV18,.,TRBJ2-7,.,TGTGCCAGCTCACGACAAACTTACGAGCAGTACTTC,CASSRQTYEQYF
TRBV4-1,.,TRBJ2-1,.,TGCGCCAGCAGCCAAGACAGGGGCTCCTACAATGAGCAGTTCTTC,CASSQDRGSYNEQFF
TRBV6-1,.,TRBJ1-1,.,TGTGCCAGCAGTGGCCATCCGGGACGGCCGAACACTGAAGCTTTCTTT,CASSGHPGRPNTEAFF
TRBV11-2,.,TRBJ1-2,.,TGTGCCAGCAGCTTATACAGAAACAACTATGGCTACACCTTC,CASSLYRNNYGYTF
TRBV3-1/TRBV3-2,.,TRBJ1-5,.,TGTGCCAGCAGCCAAGACGTCAATCAGCCCCAGCATTTT,CASSQDVNQPQHF
TRBV6-5,TRBD2,TRBJ2-2,.,TGTGCCAGCAGCGGACTAGCGGGAGCGGCCGGGGAGCTGTTTTTT,CASSGLAGAAGELFF
TRBV7-9,TRBD2,TRBJ2-3,once,TGTGCCAGCAGCATCCAGACTAGCAGCACAGATACGCAGTATTTT,CASSIQTSSTDTQYF
TRBV2,.,TRBJ2-1,.,TGTGCCAGCAGTTCTGAGCGGGAGCAGTTCTTC,CASSSEREQFF
TRBV30,.,TRBJ1-5,.,TGTGCCTGGAGTCCATCCCCGGCGGCTAACGGGCCCCAGCATTTT,CAWSPSPAANGPQHF
TRBV19,.,TRBJ2-7,.,TGTGCCAGTAGTGTGGGAAACAGCTATTCCTACGAGCAGTACTTC,CASSVGNSYSYEQYF
TRBV6-5,TRBD1,TRBJ2-7,.,TGTGCCAGCAGATTCCAGGACAGGGGATCCTACGAGCAGTACTTC,CASRFQDRGSYEQYF
TRBV7-2,.,TRBJ1-3,.,TGTGCCAGCAGCTTAGTTGAGGGAACTGGAAACACCATATATTTT,CASSLVEGTGNTIYF
TRBV5-1,TRBD1,TRBJ1-6,.,TGCGCCAGCAGCTTGGGACAGGGGGCTTATTCACCCCTCCACTTT,CASSLGQGAYSPLHF
TRBV6-5,.,TRBJ1-1,.,TGTGCCAGCAGTTACACGAGAAACACTGAAGCTTTCTTT,CASSYTRNTEAFF
TRBV10-3,.,TRBJ1-1,once,TGTGCCATCAGTGAGAGGGGAGGGCAGCCCATTAACACTGAAGCTTTCTTT,CAISERGGQPINTEAFF
TRBV5-1,.,TRBJ1-6,.,TGCACCAGCAGCTTGGCCGAAGGGGACTCACCCCTCCACTTT,CTSSLAEGDSPLHF
TRBV3-1/TRBV3-2,TRBD1,TRBJ1-3,.,TGTGCCAGCAGCCAATACGGGGACAGCTCTGGAAACACCATATATTTT,CASSQYGDSSGNTIYF
TRBV10-3,.,TRBJ2-1,once,TGTGCCATCACCCCCGGGACTCACAATGAGCAGTTCTTC,CAITPGTHNEQFF
TRBV6-6,TRBD1,TRBJ2-7,once,TGTGCCAGCAGACAGGGGACGGGCGAGCAGTACTTC,CASRQGTGEQYF
TRBV7-9,TRBD2,TRBJ2-3,.,TGTGCCAGCAGCTTCGGAGCGGGAATTGAGGATACGCAGTATTTT,CASSFGAGIEDTQYF